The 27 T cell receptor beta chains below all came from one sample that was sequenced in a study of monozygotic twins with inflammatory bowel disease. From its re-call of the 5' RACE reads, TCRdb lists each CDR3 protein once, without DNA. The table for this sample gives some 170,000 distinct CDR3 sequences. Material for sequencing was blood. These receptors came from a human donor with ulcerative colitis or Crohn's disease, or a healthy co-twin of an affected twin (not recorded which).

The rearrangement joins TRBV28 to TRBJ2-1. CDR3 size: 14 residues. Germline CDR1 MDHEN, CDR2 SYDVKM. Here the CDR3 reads CASSFPEPAREQFF.

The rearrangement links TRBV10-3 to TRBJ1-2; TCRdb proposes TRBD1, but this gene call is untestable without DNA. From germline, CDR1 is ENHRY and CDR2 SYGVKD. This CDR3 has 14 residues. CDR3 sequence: CAISESVTAYGYTF.

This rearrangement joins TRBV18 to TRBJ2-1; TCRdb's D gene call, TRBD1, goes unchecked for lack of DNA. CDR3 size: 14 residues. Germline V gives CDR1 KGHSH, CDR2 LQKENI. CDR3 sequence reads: CASSPNQGYNEQFF.

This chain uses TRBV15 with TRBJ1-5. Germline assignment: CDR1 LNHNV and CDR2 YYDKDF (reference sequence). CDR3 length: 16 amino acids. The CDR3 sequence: CATSREIPMLNQPQHF.

CDR3 residues: CASSPIAGKLNEQFF. This chain uses TRBV18 with TRBJ2-1; TCRdb indicates TRBD2, and absent DNA this call remains unverified. CDR1 is KGHSH, CDR2 LQKENI, per germline. The CDR3 consists of 15 residues.

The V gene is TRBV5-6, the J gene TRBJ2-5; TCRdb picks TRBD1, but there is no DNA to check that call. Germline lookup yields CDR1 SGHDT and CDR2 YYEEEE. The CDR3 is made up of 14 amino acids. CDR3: CASSVDRGQETQYF.

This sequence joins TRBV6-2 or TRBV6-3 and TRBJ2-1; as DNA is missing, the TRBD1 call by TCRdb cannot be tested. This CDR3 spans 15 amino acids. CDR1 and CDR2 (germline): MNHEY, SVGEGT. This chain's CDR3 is CASSYSAGDYNEQFF.

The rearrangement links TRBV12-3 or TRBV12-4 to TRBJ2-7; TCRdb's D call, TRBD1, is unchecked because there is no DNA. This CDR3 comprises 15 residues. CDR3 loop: CASSFPGQGRYEQYF.

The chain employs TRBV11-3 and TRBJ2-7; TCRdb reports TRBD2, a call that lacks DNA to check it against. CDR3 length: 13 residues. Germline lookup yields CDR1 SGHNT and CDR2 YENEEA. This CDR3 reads CASSSDREDEQYF.

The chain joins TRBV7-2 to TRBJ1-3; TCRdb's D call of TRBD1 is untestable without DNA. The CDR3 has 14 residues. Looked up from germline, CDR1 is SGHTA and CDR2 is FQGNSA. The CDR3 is CASRSGQGLNTIYF.

The chain's CDR3 is CSASLLQGHGYTF. The V gene is TRBV20-1, the J gene TRBJ1-2; TCRdb's assignment of TRBD1 cannot be checked, as there is no DNA. From germline, CDR1 is DFQATT and CDR2 SNEGSKA (reference sequence). The CDR3 length is 13 residues.

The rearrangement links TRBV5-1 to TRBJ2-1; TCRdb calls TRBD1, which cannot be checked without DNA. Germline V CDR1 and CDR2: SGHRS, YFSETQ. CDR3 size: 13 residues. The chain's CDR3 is CASSNPSGRGQFF.

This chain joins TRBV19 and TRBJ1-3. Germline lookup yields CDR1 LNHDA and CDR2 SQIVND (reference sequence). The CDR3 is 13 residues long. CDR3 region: CASSIAAAGTIYF. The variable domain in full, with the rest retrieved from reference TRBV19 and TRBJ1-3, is DGGITQSPKYLFRKEGQNVTLSCEQNLNHDAMYWYRQDPGQGLRLIYYSQIVNDFQKGDIAEGYSVSREKKESFPLTVTSAQKNPTAFYLCASSIAAAGTIYFGEGSWLTVV.

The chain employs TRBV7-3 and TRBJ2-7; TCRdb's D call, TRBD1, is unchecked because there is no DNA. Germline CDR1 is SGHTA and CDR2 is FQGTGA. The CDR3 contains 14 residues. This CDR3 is CASSPRDNSYEQYF.

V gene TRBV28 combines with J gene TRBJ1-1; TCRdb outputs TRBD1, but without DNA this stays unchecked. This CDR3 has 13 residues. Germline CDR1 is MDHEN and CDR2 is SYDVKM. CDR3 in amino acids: CASSNTGNTEAFF.

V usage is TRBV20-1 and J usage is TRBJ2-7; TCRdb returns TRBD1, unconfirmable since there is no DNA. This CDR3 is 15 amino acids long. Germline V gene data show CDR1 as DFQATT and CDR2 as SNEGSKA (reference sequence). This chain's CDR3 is CSARDPRDRAYEQYF.

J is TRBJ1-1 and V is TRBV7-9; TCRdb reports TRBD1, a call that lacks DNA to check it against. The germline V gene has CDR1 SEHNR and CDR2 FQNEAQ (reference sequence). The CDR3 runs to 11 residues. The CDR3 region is CASSAGGLPFF.

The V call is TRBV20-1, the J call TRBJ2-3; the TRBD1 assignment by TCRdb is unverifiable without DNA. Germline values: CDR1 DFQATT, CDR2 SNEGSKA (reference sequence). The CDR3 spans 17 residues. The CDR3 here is CSASSRQGAGFTDTQYF.

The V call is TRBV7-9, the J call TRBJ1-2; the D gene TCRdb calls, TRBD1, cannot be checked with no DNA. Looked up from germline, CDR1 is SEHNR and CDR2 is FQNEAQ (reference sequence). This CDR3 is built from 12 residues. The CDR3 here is CASSLGELGYTF.

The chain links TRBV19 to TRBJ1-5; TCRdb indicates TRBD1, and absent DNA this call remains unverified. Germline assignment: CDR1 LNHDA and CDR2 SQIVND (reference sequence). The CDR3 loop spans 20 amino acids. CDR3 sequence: CASSYLRDRGLRYSNQPQHF.

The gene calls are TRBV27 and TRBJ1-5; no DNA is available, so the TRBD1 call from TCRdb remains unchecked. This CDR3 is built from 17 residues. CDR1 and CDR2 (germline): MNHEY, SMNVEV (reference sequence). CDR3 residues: CASGWDRPGISNQPQHF.

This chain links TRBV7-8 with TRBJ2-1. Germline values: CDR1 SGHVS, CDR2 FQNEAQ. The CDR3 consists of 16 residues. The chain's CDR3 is CASGVWGTSTYNEQFF.

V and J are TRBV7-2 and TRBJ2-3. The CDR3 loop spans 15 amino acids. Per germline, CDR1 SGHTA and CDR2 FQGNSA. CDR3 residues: CASSSSGARTDTQYF.

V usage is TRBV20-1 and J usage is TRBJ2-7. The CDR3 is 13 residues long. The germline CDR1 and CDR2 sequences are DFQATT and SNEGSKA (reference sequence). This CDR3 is CSARDLGLVEQYF.

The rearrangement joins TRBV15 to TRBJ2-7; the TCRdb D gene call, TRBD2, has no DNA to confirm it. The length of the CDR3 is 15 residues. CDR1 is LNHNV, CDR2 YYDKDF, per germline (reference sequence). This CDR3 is CAASQEGGEALEQYF.

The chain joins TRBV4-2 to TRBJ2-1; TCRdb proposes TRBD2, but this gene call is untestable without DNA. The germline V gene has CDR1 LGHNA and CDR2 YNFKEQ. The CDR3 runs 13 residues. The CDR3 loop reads CASSQSLAGEQFF.

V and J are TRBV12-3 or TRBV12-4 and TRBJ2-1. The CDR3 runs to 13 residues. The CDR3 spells CASSLALLYEQFF.